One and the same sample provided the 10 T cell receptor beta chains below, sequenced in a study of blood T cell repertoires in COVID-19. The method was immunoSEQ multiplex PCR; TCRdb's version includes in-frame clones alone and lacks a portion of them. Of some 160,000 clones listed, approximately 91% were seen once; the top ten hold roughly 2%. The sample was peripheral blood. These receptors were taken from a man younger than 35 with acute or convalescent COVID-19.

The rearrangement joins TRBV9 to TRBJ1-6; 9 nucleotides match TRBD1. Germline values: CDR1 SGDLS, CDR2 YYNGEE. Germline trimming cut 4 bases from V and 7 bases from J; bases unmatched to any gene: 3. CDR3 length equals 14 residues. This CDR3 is CASSLTGGNSPLHF. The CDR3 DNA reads TGTGCCAGCAGCCTCACAGGGGGCAATTCACCCCTCCACTTT.

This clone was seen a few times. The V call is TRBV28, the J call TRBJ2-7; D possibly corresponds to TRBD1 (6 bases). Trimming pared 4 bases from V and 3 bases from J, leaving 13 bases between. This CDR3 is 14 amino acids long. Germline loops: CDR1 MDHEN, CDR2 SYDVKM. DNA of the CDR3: TGTGCCAGCAGTTCGTACGGGACAAACTACGAGCAGTACTTC. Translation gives CASSSYGTNYEQYF.

CDR3 DNA: TGCGCCAGCAGCAGACAGGGGGCGGGGCAAGAGACCCAGTACTTC. Translation: CASSRQGAGQETQYF. The chain combines TRBV5-1 with TRBJ2-5; 10 nucleotides agree with TRBD1. The CDR3 contains 15 residues. V was pared by 4 bases and J by 2 bases, with 5 bases of the junction left unmatched. CDR1 is SGHRS, CDR2 YFSETQ, per germline.

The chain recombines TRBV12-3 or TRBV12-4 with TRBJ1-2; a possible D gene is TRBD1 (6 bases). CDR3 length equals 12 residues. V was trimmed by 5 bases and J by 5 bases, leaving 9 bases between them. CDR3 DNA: TGTGCCAGCAGTCTCAGGGGTTATGGCTACACCTTC. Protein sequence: CASSLRGYGYTF.

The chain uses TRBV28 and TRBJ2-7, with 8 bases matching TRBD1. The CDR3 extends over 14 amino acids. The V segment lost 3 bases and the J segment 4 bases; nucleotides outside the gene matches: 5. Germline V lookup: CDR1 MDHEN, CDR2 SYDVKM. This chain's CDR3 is CASSFPGQVYEQYF. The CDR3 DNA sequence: TGTGCCAGCAGTTTCCCGGGACAGGTGTACGAGCAGTACTTC. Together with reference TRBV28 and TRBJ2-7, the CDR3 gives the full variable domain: DVKVTQSSRYLVKRTGEKVFLECVQDMDHENMFWYRQDPGLGLRLIYFSYDVKMKEKGDIPEGYSVSREKKERFSLILESASTNQTSMYLCASSFPGQVYEQYFGPGTRLTVT.

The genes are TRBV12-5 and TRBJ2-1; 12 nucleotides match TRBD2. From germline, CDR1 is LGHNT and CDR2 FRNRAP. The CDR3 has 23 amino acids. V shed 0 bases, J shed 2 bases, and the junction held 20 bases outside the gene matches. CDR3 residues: CASGLVPRRGLAGIVEAYNEQFF. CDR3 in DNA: TGTGCTAGTGGTTTGGTACCGAGAAGAGGACTAGCGGGAATCGTAGAGGCCTACAATGAGCAGTTCTTC.

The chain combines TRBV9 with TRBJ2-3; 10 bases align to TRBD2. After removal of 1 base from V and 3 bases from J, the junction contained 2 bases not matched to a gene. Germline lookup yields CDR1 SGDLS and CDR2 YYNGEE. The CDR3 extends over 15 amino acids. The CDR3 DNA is TGTGCCAGCAGCGTAACTAGCGGGATGACAGATACGCAGTATTTT. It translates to CASSVTSGMTDTQYF.

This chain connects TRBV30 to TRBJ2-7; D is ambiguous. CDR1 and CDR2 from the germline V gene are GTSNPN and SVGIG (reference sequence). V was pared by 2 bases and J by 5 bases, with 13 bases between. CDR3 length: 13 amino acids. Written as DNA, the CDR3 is TGTGCCTGGAGTCCCGACTCCCTCCACGAGCAGTACTTC. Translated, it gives CAWSPDSLHEQYF. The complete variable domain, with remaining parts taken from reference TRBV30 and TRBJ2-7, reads SQTIHQWPATLVQPVGSPLSLECTVEGTSNPNLYWYRQAAGRGLQLLFYSVGIGQISSEVPQNLSASRPQDRQFILSSKKLLLSDSGFYLCAWSPDSLHEQYFGPGTRLTVT.

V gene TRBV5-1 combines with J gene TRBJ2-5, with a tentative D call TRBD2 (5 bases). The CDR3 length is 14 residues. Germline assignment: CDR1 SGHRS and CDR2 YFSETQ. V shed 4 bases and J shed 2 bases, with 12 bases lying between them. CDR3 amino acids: CASSRRGLQETQYF. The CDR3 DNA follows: TGCGCCAGCAGCCGAAGAGGGTTGCAAGAGACCCAGTACTTC.

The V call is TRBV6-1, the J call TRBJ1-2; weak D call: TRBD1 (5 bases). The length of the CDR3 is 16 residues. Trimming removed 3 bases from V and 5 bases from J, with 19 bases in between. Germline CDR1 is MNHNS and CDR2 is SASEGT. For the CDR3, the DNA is TGTGCCAGCAGTGATAGATCCACAGGCGTCGCGTATGGCTACACCTTC. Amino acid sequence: CASSDRSTGVAYGYTF.